These T cell receptor beta chains were read from a single sample in a study of T cell responses to AZD1222 COVID-19 vaccine. Only in-frame clones appear in the TCRdb table, and some are missing; sequencing was by immunoSEQ multiplex PCR. The sample shows more than 100,000 clones, under 85% of them seen only once. The specimen was peripheral blood, collected on day 0 of AZD1222 vaccination. The source of these receptors is an adult in good health. Both conserved end residues are part of each CDR3. D genes are given only for firm matches. Only part of the rows carry a size: once, few, many, or a class if the clone is expanded.

-	TRBV7-2	TRBJ2-7	-	CASSLAGQAYEQYF	TGTGCCAGCAGCTTAGCGGGGCAGGCTTACGAGCAGTACTTC
-	TRBV3-1/TRBV3-2	TRBJ2-6	-	CASSQDMGLGGANVLTF	TGTGCCAGCAGCCAAGATATGGGGCTAGGGGGGGCCAACGTCCTGACTTTC
-	TRBV4-3	TRBJ1-4	-	CASSQDLGEKLFF	TGCGCCAGCAGCCAAGATCTTGGGGAAAAACTGTTTTTT
TRBD2	TRBV7-8	TRBJ2-1	-	CASSAIAGGINEQFF	TGTGCCAGCAGCGCTATAGCGGGGGGGATAAATGAGCAGTTCTTC
-	TRBV28	TRBJ2-3	-	CASSLAAPTDTQYF	TGTGCCAGCAGTTTAGCGGCTCCCACAGATACGCAGTATTTT
-	TRBV27	TRBJ1-2	-	CASSPEGNYGYTF	TGTGCCAGCAGCCCCGAGGGCAACTATGGCTACACCTTC
TRBD1	TRBV2	TRBJ2-2	-	CASRLGQGSAGELFF	TGTGCCAGCAGGTTGGGACAGGGGAGCGCCGGGGAGCTGTTTTTT
TRBD2	TRBV9	TRBJ2-5	few	CASSAREGLVETQYF	TGTGCCAGCAGCGCAAGGGAGGGACTAGTGGAGACCCAGTACTTC
-	TRBV5-4	TRBJ1-4	-	CASSPQSQGGEKLFF	TGTGCCAGCAGCCCGCAGTCACAGGGAGGGGAAAAACTGTTTTTT
-	TRBV3-1/TRBV3-2	TRBJ1-3	-	CASSQRTERNTIYF	TGTGCCAGCAGCCAACGGACAGAAAGAAACACCATATATTTT
-	TRBV28	TRBJ2-7	-	CASSYPGVEQYF	TGTGCCAGCAGTTACCCCGGAGTCGAGCAGTACTTC
-	TRBV4-1	TRBJ2-3	-	CASSPTPDRRTDTQYF	TGCGCCAGCAGCCCTACTCCGGACCGACGCACAGATACGCAGTATTTT
-	TRBV6-5	TRBJ1-5	-	CASSSGKSNQPQHF	TGTGCCAGCAGTTCAGGGAAGAGCAATCAGCCCCAGCATTTT
-	TRBV2	TRBJ1-2	-	CASAEPRLYGCTF	TGTGCCAGCGCGGAACCCCGGCTCTATGGCTGCACCTTC
TRBD2	TRBV4-3	TRBJ2-2	-	CASSHTSGGGGGELFF	TGCGCCAGCAGCCATACTAGCGGGGGTGGTGGCGGGGAGCTGTTTTTT
TRBD1	TRBV15	TRBJ1-2	-	CATSREGDRASYGYTF	TGTGCCACCAGCAGAGAGGGGGACAGGGCCAGCTATGGCTACACCTTC
-	TRBV6-5	TRBJ1-2	-	CASIIETRRGGYTF	TGTGCCAGCATCATTGAGACACGCAGAGGGGGCTACACCTTC
-	TRBV6-5	TRBJ1-6	-	CASTEDGGTYSPLHF	TGTGCCAGCACCGAAGATGGGGGGACCTATTCGCCCCTCCACTTT
TRBD2	TRBV6-5	TRBJ2-3	-	CASSPAGGSDTQYF	TGTGCCAGCAGCCCAGCGGGGGGATCAGATACGCAGTATTTT
TRBD1	TRBV4-3	TRBJ1-1	-	CASSQKQGANTEAFF	TGCGCCAGCAGCCAGAAACAGGGGGCGAACACTGAAGCTTTCTTT
-	TRBV28	TRBJ1-1	once	CASSLAGHTNTEAFF	TGTGCCAGCAGTTTGGCGGGACACACGAACACTGAAGCTTTCTTT
-	TRBV6-5	TRBJ1-3	-	CASSSTVGDTIYF	TGTGCCAGCAGTTCGACAGTCGGGGACACCATATATTTT